This T cell receptor beta chain was documented in a study of cytomegalovirus exposure and HLA in healthy donors. The PCR contained 60 Vbeta and 13 Jbeta primers. TCRdb's table, derived via immunoSEQ multiplex PCR, lists solely in-frame clones and lacks some. The sample lists over 95,000 clones; 77% were seen once. The table lists this clone with a count of one. Its antigen is still unknown. CDR3 length: 15 amino acids. CDR1 MDHEN and CDR2 SYDVKM come from the germline V gene. The ends lost 6 bases at V and 4 bases at J; junction bases unmatched: 5. Notes on the study in general: The authors reported that TCR beta sequences could predict HLA-A and HLA-B alleles. These predictions were accurate for most subjects in the first cohort.

The sample taken for sequencing was PBMCs. The gene calls are TRBV28 and TRBJ1-5, with 11 bases lining up with TRBD1. The receptor's source is a man aged 35 to 55 in good health and CMV-seropositive. The CDR3 DNA is TGTGCCAGCAGAAGGGACAGGGGGTGGAATCAGCCCCAGCATTTT. This sequence encodes CASRRDRGWNQPQHF. The variable domain in full, with the rest retrieved from reference TRBV28 and TRBJ1-5, is DVKVTQSSRYLVKRTGEKVFLECVQDMDHENMFWYRQDPGLGLRLIYFSYDVKMKEKGDIPEGYSVSREKKERFSLILESASTNQTSMYLCASRRDRGWNQPQHFGDGTRLSIL.